The 22 T cell receptor beta chains given below trace back to one sample, sequenced in a study of cytomegalovirus exposure and HLA in healthy donors. PCR primers comprised 60 Vbeta and 13 Jbeta primers. Measured with immunoSEQ multiplex PCR; TCRdb has only the in-frame clones, and not every one. This sample has roughly 200,000 clones, with roughly four fifths found just once. Sequencing input: PBMCs. These receptors were obtained from a man aged 45 to 65 in good health and CMV-seronegative.

The rearrangement uses TRBV7-2 and TRBJ2-7; TRBD2 is a possible D gene (7 bases). V was cut by 5 bases and J by 9 bases, with 17 bases left in between. The CDR3 has 13 residues. Germline CDR1 is SGHTA and CDR2 is FQGNSA. DNA of the CDR3: TGTGCCAGCAGCCCCCGGGGGGCGCAGGTGCAGTACTTC. Its protein product is CASSPRGAQVQYF.

This clone was seen a few times. The rearrangement joins TRBV10-3 to TRBJ2-7; D unresolved. The V gene's germline CDR1 is ENHRY and CDR2 SYGVKD. V was shortened by 5 bases and J by 6 bases, with 20 bases between the two germline ends. CDR3 size: 15 residues. CDR3 in amino acids: CAISPSKVLGSEQYF. Here the CDR3 DNA reads TGTGCCATCAGTCCATCAAAGGTGCTGGGCTCCGAGCAGTACTTC.

This clone came up once. The chain has TRBV30 and TRBJ1-6, with 7 bases that match TRBD1. V dropped 4 bases and J dropped 3; count of bases not matched to a gene: 3. Germline V gives CDR1 GTSNPN, CDR2 SVGIG (reference sequence). CDR3 length: 14 amino acids. DNA of the CDR3: TGTGCCTGGACAGGGGGATTCTATAATTCACCCCTCCACTTT. As protein: CAWTGGFYNSPLHF.

The chain links TRBV15 to TRBJ1-3; D is unclear. The CDR3 covers 14 residues. Germline CDR1 is LNHNV and CDR2 is YYDKDF (reference sequence). V was cut by 3 bases and J by 2 bases, with 8 bases left in between. The CDR3 DNA is TGTGCCACCAGCAGGGGAGTCACTGGAAACACCATATATTTT. Its protein is CATSRGVTGNTIYF.

The chain recombines TRBV5-5 with TRBJ2-7, with 10 bases fitting TRBD2. Germline CDR1 and CDR2: SGHKS and YYEKEE (reference sequence). The CDR3 loop spans 14 amino acids. V trimming: 0 bases; J trimming: 4 bases; junction bases outside the gene matches: 1. CDR3 DNA sequence: TGTGCCAGCAGCTTGGTTAGCGGGGGGTACGAGCAGTACTTC. This codes for CASSLVSGGYEQYF.

V and J are TRBV29-1 and TRBJ2-1, with TRBD2 identical over 13 bases. The germline V gene has CDR1 SQVTM and CDR2 ANQGSEA. This CDR3 region has 16 residues. J was trimmed by 1 base and V by 3 bases; bases with no gene match: 3. The CDR3: CSVETLAGGSYNEQFF. CDR3 in DNA: TGCAGCGTTGAGACACTAGCGGGGGGGTCCTACAATGAGCAGTTCTTC.

This clone appeared a few times. The chain couples TRBV11-2 to TRBJ1-4; D possibly corresponds to TRBD1 (6 bases). CDR1 is SGHAT and CDR2 is FQNNGV in the germline V gene. The CDR3 consists of 14 residues. V lost 3 bases, J lost 5 bases, and 10 bases lay in between. The CDR3 nucleotides read TGTGCCAGCAGCTTTGGCAGGGGCAATGAAAAACTGTTTTTT. Protein: CASSFGRGNEKLFF.

The chain is built from TRBV5-1 and TRBJ1-3; tentatively, D is TRBD1 (6 bases). Trimming cost V 2 bases and J 0 bases, with 9 bases left between them. The CDR3 is 15 residues long. Germline CDR1 SGHRS, CDR2 YFSETQ. The CDR3 sequence: CASSLGQLSGNTIYF. The CDR3 DNA reads as TGCGCCAGCAGCTTAGGACAGCTCTCTGGAAACACCATATATTTT.

This rearrangement joins TRBV18 to TRBJ1-5, with D perhaps TRBD1 (5 bases). V was trimmed by 5 bases and J by 2 bases, leaving 13 bases between them. The CDR3 loop spans 15 amino acids. Germline CDR1 and CDR2: KGHSH and LQKENI. The CDR3 sequence: CASSNNLRGNQPQHF. CDR3 DNA sequence: TGTGCCAGCTCAAACAACCTCAGGGGCAATCAGCCCCAGCATTTT.

The J gene is TRBJ2-3, the V gene TRBV5-1, with D maybe TRBD2 (6 bases). This CDR3 has 12 amino acids. Germline V lookup: CDR1 SGHRS, CDR2 YFSETQ. The ends were cut back, 7 bases at V and 5 bases at J, with 11 bases in the middle. CDR3 in DNA: TGCGCCAGCGGGGACTCAGGAGATACGCAGTATTTT. Protein product: CASGDSGDTQYF.

The chain has TRBV5-1 and TRBJ1-4, with TRBD1 as a possible D gene (6 bases). The CDR3 has 14 amino acids. Germline CDR1 is SGHRS and CDR2 is YFSETQ. The germline V and J ends were trimmed by 2 bases and 7 bases, with 12 bases remaining between them. The CDR3 nucleotides are TGCGCCAGCAGCTTACAGGGCGGAGGTGAAAAACTGTTTTTT. It codes for CASSLQGGGEKLFF.

The count of this clone is one. CDR3 bases: TGTGCCTGGAGAATTAGCGGGGGGAAACAGCAGTTCTTC. Its protein product is CAWRISGGKQQFF. The gene calls are TRBV30 and TRBJ2-1; TRBD2 matches 10 bases. The V gene's germline CDR1 is GTSNPN and CDR2 SVGIG (reference sequence). The CDR3 is 13 residues long. J was trimmed by 11 bases and V by 3 bases; bases with no gene match: 7.

V usage is TRBV12-2 and J usage is TRBJ2-1; the tabulated D call, TRBD2, remains unverified against the DNA. TRBV12-2 is deemed a pseudogene. The CDR3 totals 16 residues. The CDR3 reads CASRLASPLHYNEQFF. The CDR3 coding sequence is TGTGCAAGTCGCTTAGCGAGCCCTCTTCATTACAATGAGCAGTTCTTC.

The rearrangement joins TRBV29-1 to TRBJ1-1; 9 bases agree with TRBD1. Germline values: CDR1 SQVTM, CDR2 ANQGSEA. The CDR3 is 13 residues long. The trim removed 4 bases at V and 5 bases at J, leaving 5 bases unmatched. The CDR3 loop reads CSVVRQGGTEAFF. The CDR3 DNA reads TGCAGCGTTGTGAGACAGGGGGGAACTGAAGCTTTCTTT.

This chain links TRBV19 with TRBJ2-5; D unresolved. The V and J ends lost 1 base and 4 bases respectively, with 13 bases between them. The CDR3 extends over 15 amino acids. Per the germline V gene, CDR1 is LNHDA and CDR2 is SQIVND (reference sequence). The CDR3, as DNA: TGTGCCAGTAGTATAGCCAGCGACCCAGTAGAGACCCAGTACTTC. Amino acid sequence: CASSIASDPVETQYF. The full variable domain, in which reference TRBV19 and TRBJ2-5 provide the parts outside the CDR3, is DGGITQSPKYLFRKEGQNVTLSCEQNLNHDAMYWYRQDPGQGLRLIYYSQIVNDFQKGDIAEGYSVSREKKESFPLTVTSAQKNPTAFYLCASSIASDPVETQYFGPGTRLLVL.

This chain connects TRBV7-2 to TRBJ2-1; D ambiguous. V shed 1 base and J shed 6 bases, with 7 bases lying between them. The length of the CDR3 is 13 residues. Germline V gene sequence: CDR1 SGHTA, CDR2 FQGNSA. CDR3 sequence (DNA): TGTGCCAGCAGCTTAGTGCAGGCCAATGAGCAGTTCTTC. Encoded protein: CASSLVQANEQFF.

This chain uses TRBV4-1 with TRBJ2-3; 8 nucleotides line up with TRBD2. The J segment lost 0 bases and the V segment lost 5 bases, leaving 7 bases of the junction unmatched. Germline CDR1 is MGHRA and CDR2 is YSYEKL. The CDR3 has 16 residues. CDR3 sequence: CASSFREGFSTDTQYF. DNA of the CDR3: TGCGCCAGCAGCTTCCGGGAGGGATTTAGCACAGATACGCAGTATTTT.

The rearrangement joins TRBV10-1 to TRBJ2-3; D remains ambiguous. Germline CDR1 and CDR2: WNHNN and SYGVQD (reference sequence). This CDR3 has 16 amino acids. V was pared by 0 bases and J by 5 bases, with 15 bases between. The DNA of the CDR3 is TGCGCCAGCAGTGAGTCTCCAGGAATTAAAGGAGATACGCAGTATTTT. As protein: CASSESPGIKGDTQYF.

This rearrangement joins TRBV25-1 to TRBJ1-2; perhaps TRBD1 as D (6 bases). The CDR3 totals 14 residues. V lost 11 bases to trimming and J lost 5 bases, with 21 bases between them. Germline-derived CDR1 and CDR2 are MGHDK and SYGVNS. The chain's CDR3 is CADLGGAPKYGYTF. DNA for the CDR3: TGTGCCGATCTTGGGGGGGCACCCAAATATGGCTACACCTTC.

The chain has TRBV2 and TRBJ2-3; 8 bases align to TRBD1. The junction had 13 bases not matched to a gene; V was cut back by 6 bases and J by 8 bases. Germline V CDR1 and CDR2: SNHLY, FYNNEI. The CDR3 is 15 amino acids. CDR3 DNA sequence: TGTGCCAGCAGGGAGACAGGGGCCTCCGCAGGTACGCAGTATTTT. Residues: CASRETGASAGTQYF. Based on the CDR3 plus reference TRBV2 and TRBJ2-3, the full variable domain is EPEVTQTPSHQVTQMGQEVILRCVPISNHLYFYWYRQILGQKVEFLVSFYNNEISEKSEIFDDQFSVERPDGSNFTLKIRSTKLEDSAMYFCASRETGASAGTQYFGPGTRLTVL.

The rearrangement joins TRBV28 to TRBJ2-7; no clear D. Trimming removed 6 bases at V and 3 bases at J, with 6 bases between. The CDR3 runs 11 residues. Looked up from germline, CDR1 is MDHEN and CDR2 is SYDVKM. Here the CDR3 reads CASRKYYEQYF. In nucleotides, the CDR3 is TGTGCCAGCAGAAAATACTACGAGCAGTACTTC. The full variable domain, completed using reference TRBV28 and TRBJ2-7, is DVKVTQSSRYLVKRTGEKVFLECVQDMDHENMFWYRQDPGLGLRLIYFSYDVKMKEKGDIPEGYSVSREKKERFSLILESASTNQTSMYLCASRKYYEQYFGPGTRLTVT.

The genes are TRBV19 and TRBJ2-5; D possibly corresponds to TRBD2 (6 bases). Per the germline V gene, CDR1 is LNHDA and CDR2 is SQIVND (reference sequence). The germline V and J ends were trimmed by 6 bases and 1 base, with 12 bases remaining between them. The CDR3 contains 14 residues. CDR3 region: CASSQGGAQETQYF. Here the CDR3 DNA reads TGTGCCAGTAGCCAGGGCGGGGCCCAAGAGACCCAGTACTTC. Variable domain in full (rest from reference TRBV19 and TRBJ2-5): DGGITQSPKYLFRKEGQNVTLSCEQNLNHDAMYWYRQDPGQGLRLIYYSQIVNDFQKGDIAEGYSVSREKKESFPLTVTSAQKNPTAFYLCASSQGGAQETQYFGPGTRLLVL.